The TCR beta chain described here comes from a study of CD4 and CD8 cells across lung adenocarcinoma regions. Samples came from patients with localized non-small cell lung adenocarcinoma. Each CDR3 protein gets one entry after TCRdb re-called the PCR reads with MiXCR. The profile covers 7,500 to 10,000 distinct CDR3 sequences, with about 46% appearing a single time and 15% to 20% taken by the ten largest. The source material was CD4+ T cells from the margin of a lung tumor. This clonotype was obtained from a female donor with lung adenocarcinoma. The CD4 and CD8 labels of this study may be unreliable.

CDR3 amino acids: CASSPTGGVSYGYTF. As DNA, the CDR3 is TGCGCCAGCAGCCCTACAGGGGGAGTTAGCTATGGCTACACCTTC. The chain employs TRBV4-1 and TRBJ1-2; 8 bases fit TRBD1. The CDR3 consists of 15 residues. Germline CDR1 and CDR2: MGHRA and YSYEKL. V shed 4 bases and J 4 bases; nucleotides not matched to a gene: 8.